Listed below are T cell receptor beta chains from one sample, sequenced in a study of shared clonotypes between healthy human individuals. Assay: immunoSEQ multiplex PCR; the TCRdb copy retains only in-frame clones and omits some. The sample consists of some 2 million clones, approximately 94% of them appearing once. The sample comprised naive CD8+ T cells sorted from blood. Receptors were obtained from a man aged 18 to 35 in good health. Both conserved end residues are part of each CDR3. Fields, in order: clone size, V gene, D gene, J gene, CDR3 DNA, CDR3 protein. The D gene is left open where the match is weak. For some rows the clone size is stated as once, few or many, or as a class when expanded; others skip it.

NA	TRBV11-2	NA	TRBJ1-2	TGTGCCAGCAGCTTAGATCCTGGGCGCGGTGGAAACTATGGCTACACCTTC	CASSLDPGRGGNYGYTF
NA	TRBV4-1	TRBD1	TRBJ1-2	TGCGCCAGCAGCCAAGATAGGGACAGACTAAACTATGGCTACACCTTC	CASSQDRDRLNYGYTF
once	TRBV4-1	TRBD1	TRBJ1-4	TGCGCCAGCAGCCCCCGCTCAGGGGGGACGGAGCTCTATGAAAAACTGTTTTTT	CASSPRSGGTELYEKLFF
NA	TRBV2	TRBD2	TRBJ2-3	TGTGCCAGCAGCTTCCCGGGACTAGCTAGCACAGATACGCAGTATTTT	CASSFPGLASTDTQYF
once	TRBV27	NA	TRBJ2-7	TGTGCCAGCAGCTTTGACAGAAATTCCTACGAGCAGTACTTC	CASSFDRNSYEQYF
NA	TRBV5-6	TRBD1	TRBJ2-1	TGTGCCAGCAGCTTGGCGGGACAGGGAGTGGGTGAGCAGTTCTTC	CASSLAGQGVGEQFF
NA	TRBV18	NA	TRBJ1-2	TGTGCCAGCTCACCACCCACGGCGGGACACTTTCATAACTATGGCTACACCTTC	CASSPPTAGHFHNYGYTF
NA	TRBV28	NA	TRBJ1-2	TGTGCCAGCAGTTTCAGGATTGACGCTACCTATGGCTACACCTTC	CASSFRIDATYGYTF
NA	TRBV13	NA	TRBJ2-5	TGTGCCAGCAGCTTAGTCGGGGGTACAGAGACCCAGTACTTC	CASSLVGGTETQYF
NA	TRBV6-5	NA	TRBJ2-2	TGTGCCAGCAGTTACCTCCAGGAGGGGCCCGGGGAGCTGTTTTTT	CASSYLQEGPGELFF
NA	TRBV2	NA	TRBJ2-7	TGTGCCAGCAGTGAACTAGCAGCCTACGAGCAGTACTTC	CASSELAAYEQYF
once	TRBV4-1	NA	TRBJ2-7	TGCGCCAGCAGCCAGGTCCCCGAAATCTACGAGCAGTACTTC	CASSQVPEIYEQYF
NA	TRBV2	NA	TRBJ1-2	TGTGCCAGCAGTGAAGTGAACAGAGAAGTTAACTATGGCTACACCTTC	CASSEVNREVNYGYTF
NA	TRBV7-2	TRBD2	TRBJ2-2	TGTGCCAGCAGCCATGCACTAGCGGGAACGCAAATGAACACCGGGGAGCTGTTTTTT	CASSHALAGTQMNTGELFF
NA	TRBV4-1	NA	TRBJ1-2	TGCGCCAGCAGCCAAGGGGCGCGGGGCTACACCTTC	CASSQGARGYTF
NA	TRBV4-1	NA	TRBJ2-7	TGCGCCAGCAGCCAAGACCCGGGGGCTTCCTACGAGCAGTACTTC	CASSQDPGASYEQYF
once	TRBV5-6	TRBD2	TRBJ2-7	TGTGCCAGCAGCCTATTACTAGCGGGAGGCCACGAGCAGTACTTC	CASSLLLAGGHEQYF
NA	TRBV4-1	TRBD1	TRBJ1-5	TGCGCCAGCAGCCAGGGGACAGGGGTCAATCAGCCCCAGCATTTT	CASSQGTGVNQPQHF
NA	TRBV7-9	NA	TRBJ1-1	TGTGCCAGCAGTCCCGACAGGTCGAGCACTGAAGCTTTCTTT	CASSPDRSSTEAFF
NA	TRBV30	TRBD1	TRBJ1-1	TGTGCCTGGAGTGGAAGGGGACAGGTAATGAACACTGAAGCTTTCTTT	CAWSGRGQVMNTEAFF
NA	TRBV19	TRBD1	TRBJ2-1	TGTGCCAGTAGTACTGGACAGGTTCTCTACAATGAGCAGTTCTTC	CASSTGQVLYNEQFF
once	TRBV19	TRBD2	TRBJ2-7	TGTGCCAGTATAAGTAGCGGGGCCTACGAGCAGTACTTC	CASISSGAYEQYF
NA	TRBV7-9	NA	TRBJ2-7	TGTGCCAGCAGCTCCCCGACAAGCGGCTCCTACGAGCAGTACTTC	CASSSPTSGSYEQYF
NA	TRBV4-3	NA	TRBJ2-1	TGCGCCAGCAGCCACTTTAGCGCGGAATCCTACAATGAGCAGTTCTTC	CASSHFSAESYNEQFF
NA	TRBV27	TRBD2	TRBJ2-7	TGTGCCAGCAGTTTAGCCCCGGGAGGGACCGCCTACGAGCAGTACTTC	CASSLAPGGTAYEQYF
NA	TRBV9	NA	TRBJ2-2	TGTGCCAGCAGCGTAGAATACCAGGTCATCGGGGAGCTGTTTTTT	CASSVEYQVIGELFF
NA	TRBV11-2	TRBD2	TRBJ2-7	TGTGCCAGCAGCTACATCGATAGCGGGAGTGGAGAAGAGCAGTACTTC	CASSYIDSGSGEEQYF
once	TRBV27	TRBD2	TRBJ2-3	TGTGCCAGCAGTGGTGTGGTCGGGGGGAACACAGATACGCAGTATTTT	CASSGVVGGNTDTQYF
NA	TRBV7-9	NA	TRBJ2-5	TGTGCCAGCAGCTTTGAGGTGGGGGCCTCCCAAGAGACCCAGTACTTC	CASSFEVGASQETQYF
NA	TRBV28	NA	TRBJ1-4	TGTGCCAGCAGTTTAATGTGGGGGGGCCTTAATGAAAAACTGTTTTTT	CASSLMWGGLNEKLFF
NA	TRBV10-1	NA	TRBJ2-3	TGCGCCAGCAGTGAGACTGATGCTAGCACAGATACGCAGTATTTT	CASSETDASTDTQYF
NA	TRBV7-9	NA	TRBJ2-1	TGTGCCAGCAGCGCCCTCAATGAGCAGTTCTTC	CASSALNEQFF
NA	TRBV5-6	NA	TRBJ2-7	TGTGCCAGCACAGACAGCTCCTACGAGCAGTACTTC	CASTDSSYEQYF
NA	TRBV9	NA	TRBJ2-3	TGTGCCAGCAGCCCCCCCGGCGGCGCAGATACGCAGTATTTT	CASSPPGGADTQYF
NA	TRBV28	NA	TRBJ2-7	TGTGCCAGCAGTTTTGGGCCCTACGAGCAGTACTTC	CASSFGPYEQYF
NA	TRBV30	NA	TRBJ2-5	TGTGCCTGGACCGCGTACCAAGAGACCCAGTACTTC	CAWTAYQETQYF
NA	TRBV21-1	NA	TRBJ2-7	TGTGCCAGCAGCCCAAATTCACCCTACGAGCAGTACTTC	CASSPNSPYEQYF
NA	TRBV6-6	TRBD1	TRBJ2-7	TGTGCCAGCAGTTACCTACAGGGGGAGATAGACGAGCAGTACTTC	CASSYLQGEIDEQYF
NA	TRBV6-6	TRBD1	TRBJ2-7	TGTGCCAGCAGTTACGCGGGACAGGGCTACGAGCAGTACTTC	CASSYAGQGYEQYF
NA	TRBV4-3	TRBD2	TRBJ2-7	TGCGCCAGCAGCCAAGGTAGGACTAGCGGGAGTGGTGAGCAGTACTTC	CASSQGRTSGSGEQYF
NA	TRBV7-8	NA	TRBJ2-7	TGTGCCTCTGCTGCGGTCCCTGAAGGGGGCGAGCAGTACTTC	CASAAVPEGGEQYF
NA	TRBV11-2	TRBD1	TRBJ1-6	TGTGCCAGCACCCAGGGGGACGGGGACAATTCACCCCTCCACTTT	CASTQGDGDNSPLHF
NA	TRBV7-8	NA	TRBJ2-1	TGTGCCAGCAGCTCTCCTATCGGGATCTACAATGAGCAGTTCTTC	CASSSPIGIYNEQFF
NA	TRBV4-1	TRBD1	TRBJ2-7	TGCGCCAGCAGCCAGAGGGACAGGGTAGGTGAGCAGTACTTC	CASSQRDRVGEQYF
NA	TRBV7-6	TRBD2	TRBJ2-7	TGTGCCAGCGAGCGGGAGTACGGTGGCGAGCAGTACTTC	CASEREYGGEQYF